This T cell receptor beta chain was retrieved from a study of shared clonotypes between healthy human individuals. Study information: The study used three CD4 naive, three CD4 memory, two CD8 naive and one CD8 memory plate per donor.

The germline CDR1 and CDR2 sequences are SGHRS and YFSETQ. This CDR3 has 17 amino acids. Trimming cost V 2 bases and J 0 bases, with 15 bases left between them. Roughly 33,000 T cell genomes, or approximately 190 ng DNA, went into the sorted-subset replicate PCRs. Data came from immunoSEQ multiplex PCR; TCRdb stores just in-frame clones and leaves some out. The table includes some 980,000 clones, more than 75% detected once. General study results and limits: Genetic and exposure-history diversity was limited by the small donor number.

A word on this clone: Its antigen is unidentified.

The TCR originated in a young man in good health. V and J are TRBV5-1 and TRBJ1-3; maybe TRBD1 (6 bases). Material for sequencing was memory CD4+ T cells sorted from blood. The sample's subset: CD45RA-negative fraction. The CDR3 here is CASSFLGQPFSGNTIYF. The CDR3 region has the DNA TGCGCCAGCAGCTTCTTAGGACAGCCCTTCTCTGGAAACACCATATATTTT.